The next 23 T cell receptor beta chains were all read from a single sample in a study of human CD8 memory T cell subsets. UMI-labeled 5' RACE was used, and it produced the TCR beta libraries. TCRdb re-called the 5' RACE reads; one entry per CDR3 protein, DNA not given. This sample's table has 6,000 to 8,500 distinct CDR3 sequences. The sequencing input was CD8+ T cells from PBMCs. The receptors originated from a human donor in good health.

This clonotype shows up as medium-sized by frequency. This chain connects TRBV2 to TRBJ2-7; TCRdb's assignment of TRBD1 cannot be checked, as there is no DNA. The CDR3 consists of 13 residues. Germline CDR1 is SNHLY and CDR2 is FYNNEI. CDR3 amino acids: CASTLNSHYEQYF.

This chain connects TRBV10-3 to TRBJ2-7; TCRdb outputs TRBD2, but without DNA this stays unchecked. The germline gives CDR1 ENHRY, CDR2 SYGVKD. The length of the CDR3 is 17 residues. CDR3 amino acids: CAISESGLAGSDYEQYF.

The CDR3 spells CASSSGLGPTYEQYF. The chain combines TRBV5-1 with TRBJ2-7; there is no DNA to check the TCRdb D call of TRBD2. The V gene's germline CDR1 is SGHRS and CDR2 YFSETQ. This CDR3 comprises 15 residues.

The rearrangement joins TRBV30 to TRBJ2-1; without DNA, the TCRdb call of TRBD2 cannot be checked. CDR3 size: 14 residues. Germline V lookup: CDR1 GTSNPN, CDR2 SVGIG (reference sequence). CDR3: CAWSDGTSHNEQFF.

Measured by frequency, this clonotype is medium-sized. This rearrangement joins TRBV6-5 to TRBJ2-2. The CDR3 sequence is 13 residues long. The germline gives CDR1 MNHEY, CDR2 SVGAGI. The CDR3 is CASSADNGGELFF.

V usage is TRBV19 and J usage is TRBJ1-5. Germline V gene lookup returns CDR1 LNHDA and CDR2 SQIVND (reference sequence). This CDR3 comprises 13 residues. CDR3 amino acids: CASSAGFNQPQHF.

The chain is built from TRBV20-1 and TRBJ2-1; as DNA is missing, the TRBD2 call by TCRdb cannot be tested. Germline values: CDR1 DFQATT, CDR2 SNEGSKA (reference sequence). CDR3 length equals 13 residues. CDR3 residues: CSAKDWLGYEQFF.

The V gene is TRBV12-3 or TRBV12-4, the J gene TRBJ2-1; TCRdb reports TRBD1, a call that lacks DNA to check it against. The CDR3 loop spans 19 amino acids. CDR3 sequence reads: CASSGRTGGADYSYNEQFF.

The chain combines TRBV5-1 with TRBJ2-7; TCRdb's assignment of TRBD2 cannot be checked, as there is no DNA. The CDR3 has 13 amino acids. The V gene's germline CDR1 is SGHRS and CDR2 YFSETQ. CDR3 region: CASSSLPEYEQYF. The entire variable domain, with the rest obtained from reference TRBV5-1 and TRBJ2-7, is as follows: KAGVTQTPRYLIKTRGQQVTLSCSPISGHRSVSWYQQTPGQGLQFLFEYFSETQRNKGNFPGRFSGRQFSNSRSEMNVSTLELGDSALYLCASSSLPEYEQYFGPGTRLTVT.

The rearrangement uses TRBV19 and TRBJ2-7. Germline V lookup: CDR1 LNHDA, CDR2 SQIVND (reference sequence). This CDR3 contains 13 residues. The CDR3 is CASSISVSYEQYF.

The CDR3 protein is CASSYGKSGGSYEQYF. The chain is built from TRBV6-5 and TRBJ2-7; TCRdb names TRBD2, which stays unverified in the absence of DNA. Germline-derived CDR1 and CDR2 are MNHEY and SVGAGI. The CDR3 sequence is 16 residues long.

This clonotype is classed as medium-sized by frequency. The chain combines TRBV12-3 or TRBV12-4 with TRBJ2-7; TCRdb reports TRBD1, a call that lacks DNA to check it against. This CDR3 contains 12 residues. The CDR3 spells CASSRDRREQYF.

V usage is TRBV21-1 and J usage is TRBJ2-3; TCRdb outputs TRBD2, but without DNA this stays unchecked. TRBV21-1 is termed a pseudogene. The CDR3 spans 16 residues. CDR3 amino acids: CASSKWASGNTDTQYF.

The V and J genes are TRBV20-1 and TRBJ2-7; TCRdb selects TRBD2, and the lack of DNA leaves this call unchecked. The CDR3 is 15 residues long. Germline CDR1 is DFQATT and CDR2 is SNEGSKA (reference sequence). CDR3 protein: CSALDPLRGNYEQYF.

The chain carries TRBV29-1 and TRBJ2-4; TCRdb's D gene call, TRBD1, goes unchecked for lack of DNA. Germline-derived CDR1 and CDR2 are SQVTM and ANQGSEA. This CDR3 comprises 12 residues. CDR3 amino acids: CSVEGGGNIQYF.

V gene TRBV29-1 combines with J gene TRBJ2-7; TCRdb proposes TRBD1, but this gene call is untestable without DNA. The CDR3 totals 13 residues. Germline V gene lookup returns CDR1 SQVTM and CDR2 ANQGSEA. The CDR3 protein is CSVVPGVGYEQYF.

The chain employs TRBV5-1 and TRBJ1-1; TCRdb indicates TRBD1, and absent DNA this call remains unverified. The CDR3 is made up of 16 amino acids. Germline CDR1 is SGHRS and CDR2 is YFSETQ. The CDR3 region is CASSPRDRGGLFEAFF.

The rearrangement uses TRBV5-6 and TRBJ2-3; TCRdb selects TRBD2, and the lack of DNA leaves this call unchecked. The CDR3 covers 15 residues. Germline V gene lookup returns CDR1 SGHDT and CDR2 YYEEEE. CDR3 protein: CASSQSGLTTDTQYF.

The chain combines TRBV10-3 with TRBJ2-7; the D gene TCRdb calls, TRBD1, cannot be checked with no DNA. The CDR3 has 14 residues. Germline V gene lookup returns CDR1 ENHRY and CDR2 SYGVKD. The CDR3 loop reads CAISEGTYRGEQYF.

The chain is built from TRBV7-9 and TRBJ1-3. The CDR3 is 14 amino acids. The germline V gene encodes CDR1 SEHNR and CDR2 FQNEAQ (reference sequence). The CDR3 is CASSSSFSGNTIYF.

Frequency places this clonotype as medium-sized. The chain couples TRBV29-1 to TRBJ2-7; TCRdb reports TRBD1, a call that lacks DNA to check it against. The CDR3 is made up of 13 amino acids. CDR1 SQVTM and CDR2 ANQGSEA come from the germline V gene. The CDR3 sequence is CSFAGTQVYEQYF.

This clonotype registers medium-sized by frequency. The chain couples TRBV5-1 to TRBJ2-7. Germline-derived CDR1 and CDR2 are SGHRS and YFSETQ. This CDR3 region has 14 residues. CDR3 in amino acids: CASSFTGSAYEQYF.

By frequency, this clonotype is medium-sized. This chain connects TRBV25-1 to TRBJ1-6. The CDR3 is 13 residues long. The germline CDR1 and CDR2 sequences are MGHDK and SYGVNS. The CDR3 is CASAGARNSPLHF.